This TCR beta chain stems from a study of response to subunit inactivated influenza vaccine (dated by TCRdb to 2016 to 2018). In the study overall: To follow how T cells responded to a trivalent subunit inactivated influenza vaccine, the researchers relied on deep quantitative profiling of the T cell receptor repertoire. Results and caveats for the whole study, not just this receptor: The authors proposed that each seasonal influenza vaccination may bring in only a limited number of new T cells.

Library preparation was by RT-PCR. Sequenced on an Illumina HiSeq 2500. TCRdb reran the public reads through fastp at Q25 and MiXCR, keeping productive beta chains. For every CDR3 protein sequence, its rows merge into one entry that carries the most common genes and DNA. A total of roughly 500,000 distinct CDR3 sequences appear in this sample, 25% of them only once. Under 2.5% of the sample comes from the top ten. CDR1 SGHTA and CDR2 FQGNSA were looked up in the germline V gene. V is clipped by 3 bases and J by 1 base, and the sequence between their germline boundaries is 9 bases long. The CDR3 goes from the cysteine to the phenylalanine over 14 residues. The kept DNA is CDR3 alone, 42 bases in frame from the first base. Notes on this clonotype: What antigen it recognizes has not been identified. Within one base of it there is no much larger clone, and no base qualities were kept.

The source material was CD4+ T cells sorted from PBMCs, sampled 5 to 6 days after vaccination. Here the chain combines TRBV7-2 and TRBJ2-5, with the D gene not clear enough to name. This receptor was obtained from a man between 50 and 59 years old who received an inactivated influenza vaccine. Donor details come from another sample of the same person, matched by shared clones. The nucleotides read TGTGCCAGCAGCTTTTTCCCACTCCAAGAGACCCAGTACTTC. This sequence encodes CASSFFPLQETQYF.